This T cell receptor (beta chain) emerged from a study of shared clonotypes between healthy human individuals (dated by TCRdb to the early 2020s). Looking at the study overall: The cohort comprised a couple of women and a few men aged 18 to 49 years. To increase sequencing depth and limit assay-specific biases, TCR repertoire library preparation and sequencing were carried out by different laboratories using diverse techniques. Per donor, leukapheresis produced somewhere between about 0.9 and 10 billion PBMCs. To estimate repertoire size and how much clonotype sharing occurs between individuals, the study deeply sequenced the blood TCR repertoires of roughly 5 healthy adults. For each donor, three plates each were used for CD4 naive and CD4 memory, two plates were used for CD8 naive, and one plate was used for CD8 memory.

Notes on this clone: The clone's antigen remains unknown. Base-call qualities are not available, and no considerably larger clone is one nucleotide away.

Summary of the overall study and its limitations: Estimated clonotype richness was generally larger for naive than for memory subsets. Compared with non-shared clonotypes, the clonotypes found in all four sorted-subset donors had higher generation probabilities. Rarefaction of sorted-subset datasets indicated incomplete sequencing despite the large sequencing depth. The small number of donors limited the genetic and exposure-history diversity represented. Sampling was restricted to blood, and TCR repertoires in tissues likely differ from the TCR repertoires found in blood. Across a few donors, about 4.5% of naive CD4, roughly 3.3% of naive CD8, under 2.5% of memory CD4, and roughly 0.4% of memory CD8 clonotypes were shared. Pairwise subsampling led to the expectation that sequencing depth would affect the degree of clonotype sharing among donors.

TCR CDR3 regions were amplified from genomic DNA by multiplex PCR using the deep immunoSEQ assay. Extracted genomic DNA from each cell subset was spread evenly across all wells of several immunoSEQ 96-well plates, with each plate serving as a replicate. Each replicate PCR for sorted subsets received roughly 0.2 ug genomic DNA, equal to around 32,000 T cell genomes. Purified libraries were quantified with a Qubit 3.0 fluorometer, sized on a Bioanalyzer 2100, and re-quantified with the KAPA Library Quantification kit. Every immunoSEQ 96-well plate was sequenced on a dedicated single-read 150-cycle Illumina NextSeq 550 flow cell. The paper's processing steps were these. Because only junctional sequences without quality scores were contained in the immunoSEQ output, filtering matching that applied to full-length reads could not be performed. To assign V/J genes and CDR3, sequences were annotated against IMGT germline references using PyIR, a Python wrapper for IgBLAST v1.9. Reads were filtered out if the reads had weak V/J assignments (E-value above 1e-6), no CDR3, stop codons, out-of-frame junctions, or ambiguous translated residues. V3J clonotypes were defined as sequences sharing an identical inferred V gene, J gene, and CDR3 amino acid sequence. The percentage overlap between two repertoires was calculated by dividing the number of shared unique clonotypes by the size of the smaller repertoire. RTK rarefaction, the Chao1 estimator, and Recon v2.1 estimates of unobserved clonotypes were used to assess repertoire richness. Generation probabilities for all TCRbeta clonotypes obtained by the gDNA method from a handful of donors were computed using OLGA. Sourced from immuneACCESS, this table was stored by TCRdb with only in-frame sequences that have V and J called. A share of the clones is absent; for the studies checked, an unresolved V gene accounts for under half, and the remainder has no known explanation. V and J calls and clone size come straight from that table; D and trimming were deduced from the DNA. The table for this sample lists about 1.1 million clones; around three quarters of them were counted only once. Approximately 0.56% of the sample is held by the ten biggest clonotypes.

The germline ends are 11 bases apart after V is trimmed by 5 bases and J by 7 bases. According to the germline V gene (reference sequence), CDR1 reads SEHNR and CDR2 reads FQNEAQ. Its CDR3 holds 12 amino acids, cysteine through phenylalanine. Left in the record is the CDR3 DNA by itself, 36 bases read in frame from the first base. Healthy HIV-negative adults with no recently reported acute infections or vaccinations were included as donors. Only Caucasian adults living in Nashville, Tennessee, USA were represented among the donors. CD4+ T cells were enriched through magnetic negative selection, after which naive cells were positively selected on CD45RA and the remaining negative fraction served as the memory subset. After blood collection by leukapheresis, PBMCs were isolated using Ficoll-Histopaque density gradient centrifugation and then cryopreserved in the vapor phase of liquid nitrogen. Analytical flow cytometry was used to check the purity and quantity of each magnetically sorted T cell population. Genomic DNA was isolated from every sorted fraction and measured by UV absorbance on a Nanodrop 2000c.

This receptor was obtained from a young man in good health. Some clones in this sample may be carry-over from other donors' samples. The sequence joins TRBV7-9 to TRBJ1-1; the D gene cannot be named for sure. What was sequenced was memory CD4+ T cells from PBMCs. Sample cell subset or site, as interpreted from the label and publication: CD45RA-negative fraction. The CDR3 here reads CASSPLWGEAFF. The DNA is TGTGCCAGCAGCCCGCTCTGGGGTGAAGCTTTCTTT. With the rest looked up from the reference TRBV7-9 and TRBJ1-1 genes rather than sequenced, the full variable domain is DTGVSQNPRHKITKRGQNVTFRCDPISEHNRLYWYRQTLGQGPEFLTYFQNEAQLEKSRLLSDRFSAERPKGSFSTLEIQRTEQGDSAMYLCASSPLWGEAFFGQGTRLTVV.